The rows below give T cell receptor beta chains drawn from one sample of a study of T cell responses to AZD1222 COVID-19 vaccine. Some clones are missing from TCRdb's copy, which holds only in-frame ones; the method was immunoSEQ multiplex PCR. The sample holds over 100,000 clones, approximately 89% seen once. Sequencing was performed on peripheral blood, taken 28 days after the second AZD1222 dose. All receptors come from an adult who received the AZD1222 COVID-19 vaccine. The CDR3 runs from the conserved cysteine through the conserved F or W. D genes are given only for firm matches.

j_call | d_call | v_call | cdr3_aa | cdr3_nt
TRBJ1-2 | - | TRBV27 | CASSWAKGYGYTF | TGTGCCAGCAGTTGGGCCAAGGGCTATGGCTACACCTTC
TRBJ2-7 | TRBD1 | TRBV29-1 | CSVPGTGSYEQYF | TGCAGCGTACCCGGGACAGGCTCCTACGAGCAGTACTTC
TRBJ2-7 | - | TRBV4-2 | CASSRGVGSYEQYF | TGTGCCAGCAGCCGCGGGGTAGGCTCCTACGAGCAGTACTTC
TRBJ1-5 | - | TRBV4-3 | CASSQRTGDQPQHF | TGCGCCAGCAGCCAAAGGACGGGGGATCAGCCCCAGCATTTT
TRBJ1-1 | - | TRBV7-9 | CASSLEQGRAEAFF | TGTGCCAGCAGCTTAGAGCAGGGGCGCGCTGAAGCTTTCTTT
TRBJ1-2 | - | TRBV6-2/TRBV6-3 | CASSPGPNYGYTF | TGTGCCAGCAGTCCGGGGCCGAACTATGGCTACACCTTC
TRBJ1-5 | - | TRBV2 | CASSEAGGRGQPQHF | TGTGCCAGCAGTGAAGCAGGCGGCCGCGGTCAGCCCCAGCATTTT
TRBJ1-2 | - | TRBV2 | CASSKTGTEYGYTF | TGTGCCAGCAGTAAAACTGGGACTGAGTATGGCTACACCTTC
TRBJ2-1 | TRBD2 | TRBV7-3 | CASSGTSGIDEQFF | TGTGCCAGCTCCGGGACTAGCGGGATCGATGAGCAGTTCTTC
TRBJ2-1 | TRBD2 | TRBV29-1 | CSAPSGRGNEQFF | TGCAGCGCACCTAGCGGGAGAGGGAATGAGCAGTTCTTC
TRBJ1-2 | - | TRBV27 | CASWGGDYGYTF | TGTGCCAGCTGGGGAGGAGACTATGGCTACACCTTC
TRBJ2-1 | - | TRBV5-1 | CASSRTPQGLPFF | TGCGCCAGCAGCAGAACACCCCAGGGGTTGCCGTTCTTC
TRBJ2-7 | - | TRBV27 | CASGRNLYEQYF | TGTGCCAGCGGACGGAATCTTTACGAGCAGTACTTC
TRBJ1-2 | - | TRBV3-1/TRBV3-2 | CASSHVPAAGYTF | TGTGCCAGCAGCCATGTCCCGGCGGCTGGCTACACCTTC
TRBJ1-6 | TRBD1 | TRBV18 | CASSQDRVNSPLHF | TGTGCCAGCTCACAAGACAGGGTGAACTCACCCCTCCACTTT
TRBJ2-3 | - | TRBV10-3 | CATLAANEADTQYF | TGTGCCACCTTAGCGGCAAACGAGGCAGATACGCAGTATTTT
TRBJ1-1 | - | TRBV9 | CASSVGSINTEAFF | TGTGCCAGCAGCGTAGGCAGTATTAACACTGAAGCTTTCTTT
TRBJ2-5 | - | TRBV19 | CASSIVSTGHETQYF | TGTGCCAGTAGTATAGTTTCTACCGGGCACGAGACCCAGTACTTC